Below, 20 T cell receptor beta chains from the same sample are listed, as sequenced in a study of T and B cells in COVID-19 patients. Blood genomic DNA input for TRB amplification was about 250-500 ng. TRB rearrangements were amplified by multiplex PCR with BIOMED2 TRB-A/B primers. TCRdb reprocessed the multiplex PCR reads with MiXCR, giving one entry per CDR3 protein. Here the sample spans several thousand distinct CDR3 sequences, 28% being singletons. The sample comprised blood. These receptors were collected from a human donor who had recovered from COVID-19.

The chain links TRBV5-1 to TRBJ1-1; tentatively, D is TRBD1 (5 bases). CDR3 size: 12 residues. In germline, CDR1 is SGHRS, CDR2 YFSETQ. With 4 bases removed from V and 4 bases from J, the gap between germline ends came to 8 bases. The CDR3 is CASSPGGTEAFF. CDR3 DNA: TGCGCCAGCAGCCCGGGGGGCACTGAAGCTTTCTTT.

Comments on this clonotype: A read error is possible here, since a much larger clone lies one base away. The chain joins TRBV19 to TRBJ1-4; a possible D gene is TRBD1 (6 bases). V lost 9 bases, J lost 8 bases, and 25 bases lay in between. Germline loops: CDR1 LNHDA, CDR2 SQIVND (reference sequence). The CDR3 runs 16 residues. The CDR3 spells CARSSPAGAVVEKLFF. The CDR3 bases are TGTGCCAGAAGTTCGCCAGCAGGGGCGGTGGTGGAAAAACTGTTTTTT.

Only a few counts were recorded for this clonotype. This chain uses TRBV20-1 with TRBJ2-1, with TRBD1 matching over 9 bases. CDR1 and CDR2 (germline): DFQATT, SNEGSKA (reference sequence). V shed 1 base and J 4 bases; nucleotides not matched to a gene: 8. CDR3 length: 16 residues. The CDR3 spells CSARAFTGGAYNEQFF. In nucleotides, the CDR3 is TGCAGTGCTAGAGCTTTTACAGGGGGCGCGTACAATGAGCAGTTCTTC.

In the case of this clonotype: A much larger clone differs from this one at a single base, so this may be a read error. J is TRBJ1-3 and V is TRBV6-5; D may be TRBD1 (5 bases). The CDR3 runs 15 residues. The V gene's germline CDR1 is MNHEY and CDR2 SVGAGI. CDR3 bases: TGTGCCAGCAGTCACTCTCAGGGCTTAAGTTACACCATATATTTT. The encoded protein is CASSHSQGLSYTIYF.

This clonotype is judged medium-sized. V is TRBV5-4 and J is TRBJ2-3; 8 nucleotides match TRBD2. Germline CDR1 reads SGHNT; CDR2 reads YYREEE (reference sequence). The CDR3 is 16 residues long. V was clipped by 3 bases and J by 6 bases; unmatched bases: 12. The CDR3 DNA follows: TGTGCCAGCAGCTCCGGGACTAGGGGGGTATGGGATACGCAGTATTTT. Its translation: CASSSGTRGVWDTQYF.

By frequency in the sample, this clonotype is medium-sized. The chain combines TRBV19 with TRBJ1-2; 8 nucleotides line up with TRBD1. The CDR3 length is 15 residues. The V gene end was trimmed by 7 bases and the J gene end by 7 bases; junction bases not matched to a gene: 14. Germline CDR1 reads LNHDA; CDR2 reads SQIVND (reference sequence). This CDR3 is CASTTLGTGLSGYTF. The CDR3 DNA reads TGTGCCAGTACCACTCTCGGGACAGGACTTAGTGGCTACACCTTC.

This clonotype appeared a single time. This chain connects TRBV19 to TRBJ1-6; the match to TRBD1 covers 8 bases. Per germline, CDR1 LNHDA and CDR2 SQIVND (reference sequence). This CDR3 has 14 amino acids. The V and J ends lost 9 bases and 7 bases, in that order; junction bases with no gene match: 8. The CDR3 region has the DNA TGTGCCAGCCAGGACAGGGCCAAGAATTCACCCCTCCACTTT. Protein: CASQDRAKNSPLHF.

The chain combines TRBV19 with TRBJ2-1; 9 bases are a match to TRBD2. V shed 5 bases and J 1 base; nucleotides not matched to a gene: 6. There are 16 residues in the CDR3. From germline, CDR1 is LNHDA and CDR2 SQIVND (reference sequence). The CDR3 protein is CASSSLAGISYNEQFF. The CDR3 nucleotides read TGTGCCAGTAGTTCGCTAGCGGGGATATCCTACAATGAGCAGTTCTTC.

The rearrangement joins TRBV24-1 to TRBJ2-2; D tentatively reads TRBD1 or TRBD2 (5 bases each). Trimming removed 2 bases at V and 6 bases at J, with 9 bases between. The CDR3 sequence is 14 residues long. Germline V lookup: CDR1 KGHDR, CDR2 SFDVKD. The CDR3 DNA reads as TGTGCCACCAGTGATTACCTGGGGGCCGGGGAGCTGTTTTTT. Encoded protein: CATSDYLGAGELFF.

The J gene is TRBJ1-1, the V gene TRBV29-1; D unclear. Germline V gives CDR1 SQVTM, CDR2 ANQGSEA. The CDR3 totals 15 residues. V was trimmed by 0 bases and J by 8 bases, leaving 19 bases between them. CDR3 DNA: TGCAGCGTTGAAGATTTCCGGACTCAAATCGAGGAAGCTTTCTTT. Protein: CSVEDFRTQIEEAFF.

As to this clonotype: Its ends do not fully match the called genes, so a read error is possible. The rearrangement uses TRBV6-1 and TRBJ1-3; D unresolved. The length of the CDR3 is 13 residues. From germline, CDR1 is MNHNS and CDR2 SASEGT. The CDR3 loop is CASREAGLNTIYF. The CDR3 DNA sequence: TGTGCCAGCAGAGAAGCAGGATTAAACACCATATATTTT.

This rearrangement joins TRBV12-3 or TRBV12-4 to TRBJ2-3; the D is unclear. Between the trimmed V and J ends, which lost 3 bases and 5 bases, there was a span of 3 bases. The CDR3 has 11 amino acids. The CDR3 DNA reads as TGTGCCAGCAGTTTTATAGATACGCAGTATTTT. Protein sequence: CASSFIDTQYF.

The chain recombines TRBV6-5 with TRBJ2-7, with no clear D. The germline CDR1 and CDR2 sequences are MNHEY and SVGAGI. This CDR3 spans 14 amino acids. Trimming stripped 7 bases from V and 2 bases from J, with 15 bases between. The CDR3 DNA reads TGTGCCAGCAAAGGGCGCCAGAACCCCTACGAGCAGTACGTC. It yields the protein CASKGRQNPYEQYV.

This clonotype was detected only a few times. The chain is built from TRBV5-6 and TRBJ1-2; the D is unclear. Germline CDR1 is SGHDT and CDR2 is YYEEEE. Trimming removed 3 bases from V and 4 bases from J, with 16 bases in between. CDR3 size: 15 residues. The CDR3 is CASSSHSDHPYGYTF. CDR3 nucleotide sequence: TGTGCCAGCAGCTCTCACAGCGACCACCCCTATGGCTACACCTTC.

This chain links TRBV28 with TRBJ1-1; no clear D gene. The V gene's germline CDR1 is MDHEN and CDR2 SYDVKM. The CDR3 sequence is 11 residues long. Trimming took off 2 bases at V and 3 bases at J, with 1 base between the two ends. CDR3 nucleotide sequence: TGTGCCAGCAGTTTAGACACTGAAGCTTTCTTT. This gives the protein CASSLDTEAFF.

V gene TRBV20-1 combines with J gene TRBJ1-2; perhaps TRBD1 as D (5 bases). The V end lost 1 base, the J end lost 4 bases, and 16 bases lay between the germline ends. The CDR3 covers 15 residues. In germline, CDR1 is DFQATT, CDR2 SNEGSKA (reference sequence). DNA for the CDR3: TGCAGTGCTAGAGGCTGGGAGGGGTCGATCTATGGCTACACCTTC. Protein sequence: CSARGWEGSIYGYTF.

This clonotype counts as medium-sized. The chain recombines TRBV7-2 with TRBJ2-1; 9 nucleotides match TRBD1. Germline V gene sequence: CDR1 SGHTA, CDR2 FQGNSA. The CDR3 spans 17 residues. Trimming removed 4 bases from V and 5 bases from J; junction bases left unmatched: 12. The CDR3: CASSSPGTGIRDNEQFF. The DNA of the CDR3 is TGTGCCAGCAGCTCCCCCGGGACAGGGATCAGGGACAATGAGCAGTTCTTC.

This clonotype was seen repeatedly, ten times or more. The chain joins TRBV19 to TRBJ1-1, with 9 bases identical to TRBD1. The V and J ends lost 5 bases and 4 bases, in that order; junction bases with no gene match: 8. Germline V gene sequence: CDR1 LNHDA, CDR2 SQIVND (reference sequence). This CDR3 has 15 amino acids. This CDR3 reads CASSSFGTGSTEAFF. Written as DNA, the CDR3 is TGTGCCAGTAGTTCCTTCGGGACAGGGAGCACTGAAGCTTTCTTT.

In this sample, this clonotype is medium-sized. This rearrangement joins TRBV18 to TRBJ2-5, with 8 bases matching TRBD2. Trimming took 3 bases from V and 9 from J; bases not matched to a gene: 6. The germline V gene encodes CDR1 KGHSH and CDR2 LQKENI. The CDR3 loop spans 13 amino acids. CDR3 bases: TGTGCCAGCTCACCTTTGGTAGCGGGGCCCCAGTACTTC. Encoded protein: CASSPLVAGPQYF.

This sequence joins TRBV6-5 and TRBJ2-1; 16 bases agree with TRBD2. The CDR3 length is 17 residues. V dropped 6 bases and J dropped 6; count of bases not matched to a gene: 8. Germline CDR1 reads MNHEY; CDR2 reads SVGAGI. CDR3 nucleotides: TGTGCCAGCAGCACCGGGACTAGCGGGGGGGCTCGCAATGAGCAGTTCTTC. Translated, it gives CASSTGTSGGARNEQFF.